This T cell receptor (beta chain) was sequenced for a study of T cell repertoires in cytomegalovirus infection. Study-level background: It can be stated that public TCR beta signatures indicated CMV infection as well as a matching HLA type. Broader study findings: Cumulative frequency of public TCR beta families picked out carriers of CMV plus the relevant HLA.

This clonotype was seen ten or more times. What it binds is not known. Each CDR3 protein gets one entry after TCRdb re-called the reads with MiXCR. Of fewer than 550,000 distinct CDR3 sequences listed, roughly 12% are singletons. The V segment lost 2 bases and the J segment 5 bases; nucleotides outside the gene matches: 11. The CDR3 length is 18 residues. The rearrangement uses TRBV12-3 or TRBV12-4 and TRBJ2-1; TRBD2 matches at 11 bases. This TCR came from a human donor in good health (CMV status not recorded). Some clones in this sample may be carry-over from other donors' samples. The sample was PBMCs. The CDR3 reads CASSLFLAGGYSHNEQFF. CDR3 bases: TGTGCCAGCAGTTTATTCCTAGCGGGGGGATATAGCCACAATGAGCAGTTCTTC.